The 22 T cell receptor beta chains below come from one sample, sequenced in a study of T cell repertoires in cytomegalovirus infection. TCRdb recomputed calls from the reads with MiXCR, one row per CDR3 protein. The repertoire holds around 260,000 distinct CDR3 sequences, with roughly 26% as singletons. Material: PBMCs. The source of these receptors is a human donor in good health (CMV status not recorded). Some clones in this sample may be carry-over from other donors' samples.

The V gene is TRBV15, the J gene TRBJ2-7; D unresolved. This CDR3 has 12 residues. Trimming shortened V by 1 base and J by 7 bases, and 8 bases separated the two germline ends. Looked up from germline, CDR1 is LNHNV and CDR2 is YYDKDF (reference sequence). The chain's CDR3 is CATSRVGEEQYF. The CDR3, as DNA: TGTGCCACCAGCAGAGTAGGAGAGGAGCAGTACTTC.

The J gene is TRBJ1-1, the V gene TRBV30; no clear D. CDR3 length: 13 amino acids. Trimming stripped 4 bases from V and 4 bases from J, with 13 bases between. The germline V gene encodes CDR1 GTSNPN and CDR2 SVGIG (reference sequence). CDR3 residues: CAWTWFGPTEAFF. The CDR3, as DNA: TGTGCCTGGACCTGGTTTGGGCCCACTGAAGCTTTCTTT.

This chain connects TRBV6-5 to TRBJ2-2; D is ambiguous. Germline CDR1 and CDR2: MNHEY and SVGAGI. V was clipped by 5 bases and J by 3 bases, with 13 bases between them. This CDR3 has 15 residues. The DNA for the CDR3 is TGTGCCAGCAGTCTCTCCGGGCCCTACACCGGGGAGCTGTTTTTT. It codes for CASSLSGPYTGELFF.

This clonotype was detected a few times. V usage is TRBV18 and J usage is TRBJ1-1; tentative D call: TRBD1 (5 bases). Germline CDR1 is KGHSH and CDR2 is LQKENI. Between the trimmed V and J ends, which lost 4 bases and 1 base, there was a span of 10 bases. The CDR3 is 14 amino acids. The CDR3 DNA reads as TGTGCCAGCTCACTAGGGGTCCAGAACACTGAAGCTTTCTTT. It specifies CASSLGVQNTEAFF.

This chain connects TRBV10-3 to TRBJ2-7; D is unresolved. CDR3 length: 13 residues. Trimming removed 8 bases at V and 1 base at J, with 12 bases between. Looked up from germline, CDR1 is ENHRY and CDR2 is SYGVKD. CDR3 coding DNA: TGTGCCATCCTGGACGGGCTGTCCTACGAGCAGTACTTC. This sequence encodes CAILDGLSYEQYF.

This clonotype has a handful of counts. The chain uses TRBV12-3 or TRBV12-4 and TRBJ1-4; 11 positions agree with TRBD1. Trimming at V came to 5 bases and at J to 7 bases, leaving 9 bases not matched to a gene. There are 16 residues in the CDR3. This CDR3 reads CASSRGQGVGAEKLFF. The CDR3 DNA reads as TGTGCCAGCAGTCGGGGACAGGGGGTCGGGGCTGAAAAACTGTTTTTT.

This sequence joins TRBV29-1 and TRBJ1-1, with D unresolved. From germline, CDR1 is SQVTM and CDR2 ANQGSEA. This CDR3 region has 11 residues. Trimming pared 8 bases from V and 8 bases from J, leaving 15 bases between. The CDR3 region has the DNA TGCAGCTCCCTCGGGGTTTTCGAAGCTTTCTTT. Translated, it gives CSSLGVFEAFF.

This clonotype was seen repeatedly, ten times or more. This sequence joins TRBV14 and TRBJ1-2; D remains unclear. The germline gives CDR1 SGHDN, CDR2 FVKESK. With 0 bases removed from V and 4 bases from J, the gap between germline ends came to 12 bases. The CDR3 runs to 15 residues. This CDR3 is CASSQDRNSVYGYTF. The CDR3 DNA is TGTGCCAGCAGCCAAGATAGGAATTCCGTCTATGGCTACACCTTC.

This rearrangement joins TRBV7-2 to TRBJ1-3, with no clear D. The V end was cut by 5 bases, the J end by 3 bases, with 14 bases between. This CDR3 contains 15 residues. CDR1 and CDR2 from the germline V gene are SGHTA and FQGNSA. The CDR3 coding sequence is TGTGCCAGCAGCCCCGGTGGGGTGATTGGAAACACCATATATTTT. It encodes CASSPGGVIGNTIYF.

The genes are TRBV6-1 and TRBJ1-5, with TRBD1 matching 8 bases. V lost 5 bases to trimming and J lost 2 bases; unmatched junction nucleotides: 5. This CDR3 has 15 amino acids. From germline, CDR1 is MNHNS and CDR2 SASEGT. The CDR3 region has the DNA TGTGCCAGCAGTCCGGACAGGGACGGCAATCAGCCCCAGCATTTT. Protein sequence: CASSPDRDGNQPQHF.

The table lists this clonotype with a count of one. The CDR3, as DNA: TGTGCCAGCAGTTACGGGATCTCCTACGAGCAGTACTTC. Its protein is CASSYGISYEQYF. The genes are TRBV6-6 and TRBJ2-7; D not resolved. V gave up 2 bases and J gave up 0 bases, with 5 bases separating them. Germline V gene lookup returns CDR1 MNHNY and CDR2 SVGAGI (reference sequence). The CDR3 runs 13 residues.

The V and J genes are TRBV7-3 and TRBJ1-1; weak D call: TRBD1 (6 bases). This CDR3 is 14 amino acids long. The germline V gene encodes CDR1 SGHTA and CDR2 FQGTGA. The V gene lost 8 bases and the J gene lost 1 base, with 14 bases spanning the gap. The CDR3 loop reads CASVWGQANTEAFF. CDR3 nucleotide sequence: TGTGCCAGCGTCTGGGGGCAGGCGAACACTGAAGCTTTCTTT.

This clonotype was observed a few times. The rearrangement uses TRBV7-2 and TRBJ1-2; the match to TRBD1 covers 8 bases. V lost 0 bases to trimming and J lost 3 bases; unmatched junction nucleotides: 6. Germline V gives CDR1 SGHTA, CDR2 FQGNSA. The CDR3 is 16 amino acids. CDR3 residues: CASSLADRASDYGYTF. DNA for the CDR3: TGTGCCAGCAGCTTAGCGGACAGGGCCTCTGACTATGGCTACACCTTC.

This sequence joins TRBV4-1 and TRBJ2-7, with 8 bases that match TRBD2. This CDR3 contains 15 residues. Losses at the gene ends were 4 bases for V and 3 bases for J; bases not matched to a gene: 8. Germline CDR1 is MGHRA and CDR2 is YSYEKL. CDR3 nucleotides: TGCGCCAGCAGCCCAATGATAGCGGGAAGCTACGAGCAGTACTTC. Translating it yields CASSPMIAGSYEQYF.

This clonotype was seen only a few times. CDR3 protein: CASSRAGQGAFGYTF. CDR3 nucleotide sequence: TGCGCCAGCAGCCGCGCGGGACAGGGGGCGTTCGGCTACACCTTC. V usage is TRBV4-1 and J usage is TRBJ1-2; TRBD1 agrees at 12 bases. J gave up 8 bases and V 4 bases, and 8 bases lay outside the gene matches. Germline assignment: CDR1 MGHRA and CDR2 YSYEKL. The CDR3 is made up of 15 amino acids.

This clonotype was found a few times. V gene TRBV20-1 combines with J gene TRBJ2-1, with D possibly being TRBD1 (6 bases). The length of the CDR3 is 12 residues. CDR1 and CDR2 (germline): DFQATT, SNEGSKA (reference sequence). With 5 bases removed from V and 4 bases from J, the gap between germline ends came to 9 bases. CDR3 residues: CSAATGYNEQFF. For the CDR3, the DNA is TGCAGTGCTGCGACAGGATACAATGAGCAGTTCTTC.

This clonotype has at least ten counts. DNA for the CDR3: TGTGCCAGCAGCCAGGGCATACAAGAGACCCAGTACTTC. Protein: CASSQGIQETQYF. The J gene is TRBJ2-5, the V gene TRBV11-2; perhaps TRBD1 as D (5 bases). This CDR3 is 13 amino acids long. Per germline, CDR1 SGHAT and CDR2 FQNNGV. The V gene lost 5 bases and the J gene lost 2 bases, with 9 bases spanning the gap. The full variable domain, rest sourced from reference TRBV11-2 and TRBJ2-5, is EAGVAQSPRYKIIEKRQSVAFWCNPISGHATLYWYQQILGQGPKLLIQFQNNGVVDDSQLPKDRFSAERLKGVDSTLKIQPAKLEDSAVYLCASSQGIQETQYFGPGTRLLVL.

This chain joins TRBV29-1 and TRBJ2-5, with D possibly being TRBD1 (5 bases). CDR1 and CDR2 from the germline V gene are SQVTM and ANQGSEA. CDR3 length: 11 amino acids. Trimming left V 4 bases short and J 5 bases short, with 8 bases between. In DNA form, the CDR3 reads TGCAGCGTTGTGACAGCCGAGACCCAGTACTTC. It encodes CSVVTAETQYF.

This rearrangement joins TRBV10-3 to TRBJ2-3; D might be TRBD2 (5 bases). The CDR3 runs 14 residues. Deletions cut 2 bases from V and 2 bases from J, with 8 bases between. Germline V gene sequence: CDR1 ENHRY, CDR2 SYGVKD. DNA for the CDR3: TGTGCCATCAGTGAGGTGGACTTCACAGATACGCAGTATTTT. It translates to CAISEVDFTDTQYF.

This clonotype was seen ten or more times. The J gene is TRBJ2-2, the V gene TRBV7-2, with TRBD2 matching 14 bases. Germline assignment: CDR1 SGHTA and CDR2 FQGNSA. The CDR3 spans 17 residues. V lost 5 bases to trimming and J lost 6 bases; unmatched junction nucleotides: 8. The CDR3, as DNA: TGTGCCAGCAGCCTGGGACTAGCGGGAGTAGGAGCCGGGGAGCTGTTTTTT. It translates to CASSLGLAGVGAGELFF.

The gene calls are TRBV7-9 and TRBJ2-4, with D perhaps matching TRBD2 (6 bases). CDR3 size: 17 residues. Germline assignment: CDR1 SEHNR and CDR2 FQNEAQ (reference sequence). V lost 6 bases and J lost 0, with 18 bases in between. CDR3 DNA: TGTGCCAGCAGGGACGTGAGGGCGGGACTAGCCAAAAACATTCAGTACTTC. Amino acids: CASRDVRAGLAKNIQYF.

This clonotype appeared a few times. The CDR3 ends on some other residue instead of the conserved phenylalanine or tryptophan, so this is likely a read error. The DNA is omitted, as the CDR3 cannot be located on it reliably, and the CDR3 follows TCRdb's listing. The chain couples TRBV7-8 to TRBJ2-5; the DNA was not compared with TRBD1, the D call given in the table. 12 amino acids form the CDR3, both terminal residues included. Germline V gene data show CDR1 as SGHVS and CDR2 as FQNEAQ. Here the CDR3 reads CASSLSGQGALY.